The next 13 T cell receptor beta chains were all read from a single sample in a study of beta chain features in type 1 diabetes. Expressed TCRB transcripts were sequenced after all isolated RNA was converted to cDNA. TCRdb keeps only in-frame clones here, not all; method: immunoSEQ multiplex PCR. The sample records tens of thousands of clones, about 55% being singletons. Sequencing was done on a sample of Tregs from blood. The receptors originated from a woman between 18 and 29 years old in good health.

The J gene is TRBJ1-2, the V gene TRBV5-1, with 9 bases lining up with TRBD1. Germline CDR1 is SGHRS and CDR2 is YFSETQ. V dropped 5 bases and J dropped 1; count of bases not matched to a gene: 9. This CDR3 comprises 16 residues. Here the CDR3 reads CASRLMVGQGNYGYTF. The CDR3 bases are TGCGCCAGCAGGCTCATGGTGGGACAGGGTAACTATGGCTACACCTTC.

Many counts were recorded for this clone. The sample contains more than one DNA sequence encoding this CDR3. The chain links TRBV7-9 to TRBJ1-5; 7 bases match TRBD1. The junction had 4 bases not matched to a gene; V was cut back by 1 base and J by 7 bases. This CDR3 is built from 14 residues. Germline V gives CDR1 SEHNR, CDR2 FQNEAQ (reference sequence). The CDR3 nucleotides are TGTGCCAGCAGCTTAGGGCAGGGGGGCCAGCCCCAGCATTTT. This encodes CASSLGQGGQPQHF.

This clone has just a few counts. CDR3 DNA: TGTGCCAGCTCAACAAGACTAGCGGGAGGGTTGAATGAGCAGTTCTTC. Encoded protein: CASSTRLAGGLNEQFF. The chain carries TRBV18 and TRBJ2-1; 14 bases are shared with TRBD2. The CDR3 has 16 residues. Germline V gives CDR1 KGHSH, CDR2 LQKENI. V dropped 5 bases and J dropped 7; count of bases not matched to a gene: 7. The full variable domain, rest sourced from reference TRBV18 and TRBJ2-1, is NAGVMQNPRHLVRRRGQEARLRCSPMKGHSHVYWYRQLPEEGLKFMVYLQKENIIDESGMPKERFSAEFPKEGPSILRIQQVVRGDSAAYFCASSTRLAGGLNEQFFGPGTRLTVL.

The rearrangement uses TRBV15 and TRBJ1-2; 8 nucleotides match TRBD1. The trim removed 6 bases at V and 6 bases at J, leaving 9 bases unmatched. Germline values: CDR1 LNHNV, CDR2 YYDKDF (reference sequence). CDR3 length: 14 residues. CDR3 protein: CATRGTGSLDGYTF. The CDR3 bases are TGTGCCACCAGGGGGACAGGATCCCTCGATGGCTACACCTTC.

The chain joins TRBV5-1 to TRBJ1-1, with a possible D match to TRBD1 (5 bases). The CDR3 consists of 13 residues. The germline V gene encodes CDR1 SGHRS and CDR2 YFSETQ. Trimming shortened V by 0 bases and J by 6 bases, and 9 bases separated the two germline ends. DNA of the CDR3: TGCGCCAGCAGCTTGGTGGGGCAGTCTGAAGCTTTCTTT. Amino acids: CASSLVGQSEAFF.

The J gene is TRBJ2-2, the V gene TRBV7-9; 9 bases match TRBD2. This CDR3 comprises 16 residues. After removal of 3 bases from V and 4 bases from J, the junction contained 6 bases not matched to a gene. Germline V CDR1 and CDR2: SEHNR, FQNEAQ (reference sequence). Written as DNA, the CDR3 is TGTGCCAGCAGCTTCTCCGGGACTAGCAGCACCGGGGAGCTGTTTTTT. This sequence encodes CASSFSGTSSTGELFF.

This chain uses TRBV18 with TRBJ2-5; 8 bases agree with TRBD1. With V trimmed by 4 bases and J by 4 bases, 2 bases remained unmatched. Germline V gene data show CDR1 as KGHSH and CDR2 as LQKENI. This CDR3 comprises 13 residues. CDR3 DNA: TGTGCCAGCTCACTGGGGACAGGAGAGACCCAGTACTTC. Amino acid sequence: CASSLGTGETQYF.

The chain combines TRBV7-9 with TRBJ1-1; no reliable D call. The CDR3 has 13 amino acids. Germline V gene lookup returns CDR1 SEHNR and CDR2 FQNEAQ (reference sequence). The ends were cut back, 6 bases at V and 11 bases at J, with 19 bases in the middle. The CDR3 DNA reads TGTGCCAGCAGTCCCCAGCAGGCCATGGTGGCTTTCTTT. Amino acid sequence: CASSPQQAMVAFF.

This chain uses TRBV19 with TRBJ2-3, with 11 nucleotides matching TRBD2. The CDR3 spans 15 residues. Trimming cost V 6 bases and J 6 bases; bases outside gene matches: 8. Germline CDR1 reads LNHDA; CDR2 reads SQIVND (reference sequence). The CDR3 sequence: CASSTTTSGVDTQYF. In DNA, the CDR3 is TGTGCCAGTAGCACAACGACTAGCGGGGTCGATACGCAGTATTTT. Looking up the rest from reference TRBV19 and TRBJ2-3 gives the full variable domain: DGGITQSPKYLFRKEGQNVTLSCEQNLNHDAMYWYRQDPGQGLRLIYYSQIVNDFQKGDIAEGYSVSREKKESFPLTVTSAQKNPTAFYLCASSTTTSGVDTQYFGPGTRLTVL.

The V call is TRBV19, the J call TRBJ1-1; D perhaps matches TRBD1 (6 bases). The germline V gene has CDR1 LNHDA and CDR2 SQIVND (reference sequence). CDR3 size: 15 residues. Trimming shortened V by 7 bases and J by 5 bases, and 20 bases separated the two germline ends. CDR3: CASTPNRDRITEAFF. CDR3 DNA sequence: TGTGCCAGTACCCCCAACAGGGATCGGATAACTGAAGCTTTCTTT. Filled out from reference TRBV19 and TRBJ1-1, the complete variable domain reads DGGITQSPKYLFRKEGQNVTLSCEQNLNHDAMYWYRQDPGQGLRLIYYSQIVNDFQKGDIAEGYSVSREKKESFPLTVTSAQKNPTAFYLCASTPNRDRITEAFFGQGTRLTVV.

This clone was detected a few times. V usage is TRBV29-1 and J usage is TRBJ2-1; 10 positions match TRBD2. This CDR3 has 13 residues. Looked up from germline, CDR1 is SQVTM and CDR2 is ANQGSEA. Trimming at V came to 6 bases and at J to 12 bases, leaving 11 bases not matched to a gene. The CDR3 coding sequence is TGCAGCGTCCTTCGACTAGCGGGTTCGTCGCAGTTCTTC. It specifies CSVLRLAGSSQFF.

In its sample, this clone was seen a few times. This chain joins TRBV18 and TRBJ1-1, with 7 bases aligning to TRBD1. This CDR3 region has 13 residues. Trimming cost V 5 bases and J 6 bases; bases outside gene matches: 6. Germline V CDR1 and CDR2: KGHSH, LQKENI. This CDR3 is CASSATGSAEAFF. The DNA for the CDR3 is TGTGCCAGCTCAGCGACAGGGAGTGCTGAAGCTTTCTTT.

CDR3 in amino acids: CAIRGGLAGDAEQFF. CDR3 DNA sequence: TGTGCCATCAGAGGGGGACTAGCGGGAGACGCTGAGCAGTTCTTC. This chain connects TRBV10-3 to TRBJ2-1, with 14 bases lining up with TRBD2. There are 15 residues in the CDR3. The V gene end was trimmed by 6 bases and the J gene end by 9 bases; junction bases not matched to a gene: 7. Germline values: CDR1 ENHRY, CDR2 SYGVKD.